The 17 T cell receptor beta chains reported below all come from one sample, sequenced in a study of blood T cell repertoires in COVID-19. TCRdb's copy holds only in-frame clones and misses some; the assay was immunoSEQ multiplex PCR. The top ten clones hold over 3.5% of a sample with fewer than 120,000 clones, over 65% of them seen once. Sequences were obtained from peripheral blood. Every receptor here comes from a woman aged 80 or over with acute or convalescent COVID-19.

The V gene is TRBV6-5, the J gene TRBJ1-5; no clear D gene. Per germline, CDR1 MNHEY and CDR2 SVGAGI. The CDR3 is 13 residues long. V was trimmed by 5 bases and J by 3 bases, leaving 8 bases between them. CDR3 bases: TGTGCCAGCAGTCGTCTTAACAATCAGCCCCAGCATTTT. It is translated as CASSRLNNQPQHF.

The chain has TRBV5-1 and TRBJ2-3, with 7 bases lining up with TRBD2. With V trimmed by 0 bases and J by 2 bases, 9 bases remained unmatched. This CDR3 is built from 17 residues. Germline V gives CDR1 SGHRS, CDR2 YFSETQ. The chain's CDR3 is CASSLDRTRRTTDTQYF. DNA for the CDR3: TGCGCCAGCAGCTTGGACCGGACTAGGAGGACCACAGATACGCAGTATTTT.

The chain carries TRBV12-3 or TRBV12-4 and TRBJ1-3; D not certain. Trimming stripped 1 base from V and 9 bases from J, with 4 bases between. The CDR3 sequence is 11 residues long. The CDR3 DNA sequence: TGTGCCAGCAGTTTAGTGGCCACCATATATTTT. Protein: CASSLVATIYF.

The CDR3 nucleotides read TGCGCCAGCAGCTTGATGACTAGCGGGGGAGAGGGGCTAACAGATACGCAGTATTTT. Protein: CASSLMTSGGEGLTDTQYF. The J gene is TRBJ2-3, the V gene TRBV5-1; 12 bases map to TRBD2. The CDR3 length is 19 residues. V shed 1 base, J shed 3 bases, and the junction held 12 bases outside the gene matches. Germline assignment: CDR1 SGHRS and CDR2 YFSETQ.

The CDR3 loop reads CASRTSTGYFEKLFF. CDR3 bases: TGTGCCAGCAGAACTTCCACAGGGTATTTTGAAAAACTGTTTTTT. The chain links TRBV6-5 to TRBJ1-4, with D maybe TRBD1 (6 bases). Germline CDR1 and CDR2: MNHEY and SVGAGI. There are 15 residues in the CDR3. The V and J ends lost 6 bases and 7 bases respectively, with 18 bases between them.

The chain is built from TRBV24-1 and TRBJ2-3; 9 nucleotides line up with TRBD2. Germline V gene data show CDR1 as KGHDR and CDR2 as SFDVKD. With 2 bases clipped from V and 4 bases from J, the junction kept 9 bases outside the gene matches. This CDR3 spans 17 amino acids. The CDR3 region is CATSDSGVAGVPDTQYF. The DNA for the CDR3 is TGTGCCACCAGTGATTCTGGGGTAGCGGGAGTACCAGATACGCAGTATTTT.

V gene TRBV27 combines with J gene TRBJ2-3; TRBD2 might be the D (5 bases). The CDR3 loop spans 15 amino acids. V was clipped by 2 bases and J by 2 bases, with 11 bases between them. Germline V gives CDR1 MNHEY, CDR2 SMNVEV (reference sequence). CDR3 loop: CASSLKGRDTDTQYF. The CDR3 region has the DNA TGTGCCAGCAGTTTAAAGGGCCGGGACACAGATACGCAGTATTTT.

The chain carries TRBV6-5 and TRBJ1-5; possibly TRBD1 for D (5 bases). CDR3 length: 14 amino acids. Germline V CDR1 and CDR2: MNHEY, SVGAGI. Trimming pared 2 bases from V and 2 bases from J, leaving 7 bases between. CDR3 coding DNA: TGTGCCAGCAGTTACATGACAGGCAATCAGCCCCAGCATTTT. It yields the protein CASSYMTGNQPQHF.

This clone was seen only a few times. The genes are TRBV5-4 and TRBJ1-1; D is uncertain. V shed 4 bases and J shed 0 bases, with 7 bases lying between them. CDR1 is SGHNT and CDR2 is YYREEE in the germline V gene (reference sequence). This CDR3 is 13 amino acids long. The CDR3 spells CASSPELNTEAFF. CDR3 nucleotide sequence: TGTGCCAGCAGCCCTGAGCTGAACACTGAAGCTTTCTTT.

As regards this clone: At one of its ends the junction is not consistent with the germline gene, which may arise from a read error. The chain uses TRBV7-9 and TRBJ2-7, with D maybe TRBD1 (6 bases). Germline CDR1 and CDR2: SEHNR and FQNEAQ (reference sequence). The CDR3 spans 11 residues. DNA for the CDR3: TGTGCCAGCAGCTTAGATTTGGGACAAATTTTC. Its translation is CASSLDLGQIF.

The CDR3 sequence: CASSPQTVAYEQYF. In DNA, the CDR3 is TGTGCCAGCAGCCCCCAGACAGTTGCCTACGAGCAGTACTTC. The genes are TRBV11-2 and TRBJ2-7; D is perhaps TRBD1 (5 bases). The V end was cut by 5 bases, the J end by 2 bases, with 13 bases between. This CDR3 comprises 14 residues. Germline V gene data show CDR1 as SGHAT and CDR2 as FQNNGV.

This rearrangement joins TRBV7-2 to TRBJ2-1; D is unclear. Per the germline V gene, CDR1 is SGHTA and CDR2 is FQGNSA. The CDR3 covers 12 residues. V dropped 3 bases and J dropped 7 bases, with 7 bases sitting between them. The CDR3 DNA reads as TGTGCCAGCAGCTTGACGGGTAATGAGCAGTTCTTC. Protein: CASSLTGNEQFF.

The chain is built from TRBV18 and TRBJ1-4; 7 bases are a match to TRBD1. Trimming cost V 3 bases and J 11 bases; bases outside gene matches: 12. The CDR3 length is 15 residues. Germline V gene data show CDR1 as KGHSH and CDR2 as LQKENI. The CDR3 DNA reads TGTGCCAGCTCACCGGAACACACAGGAGGGGGCAAACTGTTTTTT. Amino acids: CASSPEHTGGGKLFF.

V and J are TRBV25-1 and TRBJ2-7, with 8 bases matching TRBD1. CDR3 length: 17 amino acids. Per the germline V gene, CDR1 is MGHDK and CDR2 is SYGVNS. The V and J ends lost 3 bases and 1 base, in that order; junction bases with no gene match: 11. The CDR3 DNA follows: TGTGCCAGCAGTGATTCGGGGACCAGGGGGCCGTCCTACGAGCAGTACTTC. Amino acids: CASSDSGTRGPSYEQYF.

The chain is built from TRBV28 and TRBJ2-3; no clear D gene. The CDR3 covers 13 residues. Trimming left V 8 bases short and J 0 bases short, with 9 bases between. Germline V lookup: CDR1 MDHEN, CDR2 SYDVKM. The CDR3 region is CASVHHSTDTQYF. CDR3 nucleotide sequence: TGTGCCAGCGTACACCATAGCACAGATACGCAGTATTTT.

The rearrangement uses TRBV7-3 and TRBJ2-5; 10 nucleotides agree with TRBD2. The length of the CDR3 is 17 residues. The junction had 9 bases not matched to a gene; V was cut back by 1 base and J by 4 bases. CDR1 and CDR2 from the germline V gene are SGHTA and FQGTGA. The CDR3 nucleotides are TGTGCCAGCAGCTTAAATCCAGCGGGGGGGCAAGTAGAGACCCAGTACTTC. It is translated as CASSLNPAGGQVETQYF.

The J gene is TRBJ2-5, the V gene TRBV9; a possible D gene is TRBD1 (5 bases). This CDR3 has 13 amino acids. V was shortened by 0 bases and J by 4 bases, with 7 bases between the two germline ends. In germline, CDR1 is SGDLS, CDR2 YYNGEE. The CDR3 sequence: CASSVEGRETQYF. CDR3 bases: TGTGCCAGCAGCGTAGAGGGGCGAGAGACCCAGTACTTC.